One and the same sample provided the 17 T cell receptor beta chains below, sequenced in a study of blood T cells in healthy people across ages. Primed by a sample-barcoded 5' primer and a J-beta primer mix, a second PCR proceeded for roughly 7 to 12 cycles. From the 5' RACE reads, TCRdb called clonotypes with MiXCR, one entry per CDR3 protein. The sample holds roughly 1,700,000 distinct CDR3 sequences, 28% seen once. The sequenced material came from blood. The source is a woman in her twenties or thirties in good health.

The V call is TRBV21-1, the J call TRBJ2-5; the tabulated D call, TRBD1, remains unverified against the DNA. TRBV21-1 is a pseudogene segment. This CDR3 is built from 23 residues. The CDR3 nucleotides are TGTGCCAGCAGCAAAGCGCTTAAGGAGGAGCCGGGACCGCGACAAAGTTTACAAGAGACCCAGTACTTC. This gives the protein CASSKALKEEPGPRQSLQETQYF.

The gene calls are TRBV12-3 or TRBV12-4 and TRBJ2-3; D remains unclear. The length of the CDR3 is 13 residues. V gave up 9 bases and J gave up 4 bases, with 14 bases separating them. Here the CDR3 DNA reads TGTGCCAGTTCCACGACTCGTCCAGATACGCAGTATTTT. Translated, it gives CASSTTRPDTQYF.

The V gene is TRBV9, the J gene TRBJ2-7, with 10 bases identical to TRBD1. This CDR3 contains 15 residues. V dropped 4 bases and J dropped 6; count of bases not matched to a gene: 10. Germline CDR1 SGDLS, CDR2 YYNGEE. The CDR3: CASSFRDRGMSEQYF. DNA of the CDR3: TGTGCCAGCAGCTTCCGGGACAGGGGAATGAGCGAGCAGTACTTC.

The chain combines TRBV7-8 with TRBJ2-7; either TRBD1 or TRBD2 may fit D (7 bases each). V was trimmed by 1 base and J by 2 bases, leaving 24 bases between them. CDR1 is SGHVS and CDR2 is FQNEAQ in the germline V gene. This CDR3 has 19 amino acids. The CDR3 spells CASSLEGRGRGGQPYEQYF. CDR3 DNA: TGTGCCAGCAGCTTAGAGGGGAGGGGGCGGGGCGGGCAACCCTACGAGCAGTACTTC.

Points on this clonotype: One junction end does not reproduce the germline sequence, and a read error may be involved. The CDR3 sequence is CATRDSNRYGQYF. CDR3 nucleotides: TGTGCCACCCGGGACAGCAATCGCTACGGGCAGTACTTC. The chain couples TRBV6-6 to TRBJ2-7; TRBD1 agrees at 7 bases. CDR3 length: 13 residues. Germline lookup yields CDR1 MNHNY and CDR2 SVGAGI (reference sequence).

The chain couples TRBV5-8 to TRBJ2-2; the D gene is possibly TRBD1 (5 bases). The length of the CDR3 is 15 residues. Germline-derived CDR1 and CDR2 are SGHTS and YDEGEE. The V end lost 5 bases, the J end lost 5 bases, and 16 bases lay between the germline ends. The CDR3 loop is CASRGRVYGTGELFF. The CDR3 coding sequence is TGTGCCAGCAGGGGCAGGGTTTATGGGACCGGGGAGCTGTTTTTT.

In regard to this clonotype: A clone one base away is much larger, so this may be a read error. No conserved phenylalanine or tryptophan ends this CDR3, so it is likely a read error. This sequence joins TRBV7-9 and TRBJ2-7; D is unclear. The CDR3 length is 14 residues. Deletions cut 11 bases from V and 2 bases from J, with 19 bases between. CDR1 is SEHNR and CDR2 is FQNEAQ in the germline V gene (reference sequence). For the CDR3, the DNA is TGTGCCTCAAACCCTGGGCAGGAAGCCTACGAGCAGTACTAC. The encoded protein is CASNPGQEAYEQYY.

This clonotype was seen a single time. This sequence joins TRBV7-2 and TRBJ2-5; the D call may be TRBD1 or TRBD2 (5 bases each). V lost 1 base, J lost 2 bases, and 11 bases lay in between. There are 15 residues in the CDR3. Germline CDR1 SGHTA, CDR2 FQGNSA. The CDR3 DNA reads TGTGCCAGCAGCTTAGGGATGAGGGGACAAGAGACCCAGTACTTC. Translated, it gives CASSLGMRGQETQYF.

This clonotype was picked up a small number of times. CDR3 DNA: TGTGCCAGCAGCGCGTGGGGAGAGGATCAGCCCCAGCATTTT. Encoded protein: CASSAWGEDQPQHF. The chain is built from TRBV9 and TRBJ1-5; D is unresolved. The V gene lost 3 bases and the J gene lost 5 bases, with 12 bases spanning the gap. The germline V gene has CDR1 SGDLS and CDR2 YYNGEE. The CDR3 is 14 residues long.

The J gene is TRBJ2-7, the V gene TRBV20-1; 8 nucleotides agree with TRBD2. The CDR3 contains 14 residues. Germline-derived CDR1 and CDR2 are DFQATT and SNEGSKA (reference sequence). With V trimmed by 3 bases and J by 3 bases, 7 bases remained unmatched. This chain's CDR3 is CSARGPSGCYEQYF. The CDR3 region has the DNA TGCAGTGCTAGGGGCCCTAGCGGGTGCTACGAGCAGTACTTC.

This clonotype was counted a few times. The chain employs TRBV4-1 and TRBJ1-5, with 7 positions matching TRBD1. There are 14 residues in the CDR3. Germline V lookup: CDR1 MGHRA, CDR2 YSYEKL. V was clipped by 0 bases and J by 4 bases; unmatched bases: 0. This chain's CDR3 is CASSQETGNQPQHF. The CDR3 bases are TGCGCCAGCAGCCAAGAGACAGGGAATCAGCCCCAGCATTTT.

This clonotype turned up a few times. The V call is TRBV20-1, the J call TRBJ2-3; no firm D call. The CDR3 covers 12 residues. Germline-derived CDR1 and CDR2 are DFQATT and SNEGSKA (reference sequence). V was shortened by 5 bases and J by 5 bases, with 11 bases between the two germline ends. In nucleotides, the CDR3 is TGCAGTGCTCATGACGTTGGAGATACGCAGTATTTT. Translation gives CSAHDVGDTQYF.

This chain connects TRBV7-9 to TRBJ2-1; TRBD2 agrees at 14 bases. J was trimmed by 0 bases and V by 4 bases; bases with no gene match: 8. This CDR3 has 19 amino acids. Germline lookup yields CDR1 SEHNR and CDR2 FQNEAQ (reference sequence). The CDR3 loop reads CASSWAGLAGGSSYNEQFF. For the CDR3, the DNA is TGTGCCAGCAGCTGGGCCGGACTAGCGGGGGGCTCCTCCTACAATGAGCAGTTCTTC.

This clonotype showed up just once. The CDR3 reads CASSPGDSRTYEKLFF. The CDR3 DNA reads as TGCGCCAGCAGCCCGGGGGACAGTCGGACGTACGAAAAACTGTTTTTT. V gene TRBV5-1 combines with J gene TRBJ1-4; TRBD1 agrees at 7 bases. The CDR3 consists of 16 residues. The ends lost 4 bases at V and 8 bases at J; junction bases unmatched: 14. Germline lookup yields CDR1 SGHRS and CDR2 YFSETQ. Drawing the rest from reference TRBV5-1 and TRBJ1-4, the complete variable domain is KAGVTQTPRYLIKTRGQQVTLSCSPISGHRSVSWYQQTPGQGLQFLFEYFSETQRNKGNFPGRFSGRQFSNSRSEMNVSTLELGDSALYLCASSPGDSRTYEKLFFGSGTQLSVL.

Of note for this clonotype: The conserved phenylalanine or tryptophan normally closing the CDR3 is absent here, so this likely arose from a read error. The rearrangement links TRBV20-1 to TRBJ1-2, with D hard to call. The V end was cut by 4 bases, the J end by 0 bases, with 12 bases between. The CDR3 spans 14 residues. Per the germline V gene, CDR1 is DFQATT and CDR2 is SNEGSKA (reference sequence). CDR3 in DNA: TGCAGTGCTATGGTCAGGCGATCTAACTATGGCTACACCTGC. Protein sequence: CSAMVRRSNYGYTC.

The genes are TRBV29-1 and TRBJ1-2; the D gene is possibly TRBD1 (5 bases). CDR1 is SQVTM and CDR2 is ANQGSEA in the germline V gene. With 1 base removed from V and 12 bases from J, the gap between germline ends came to 18 bases. The CDR3 is 13 residues long. The CDR3 sequence is CSVEGPGRRGHTF. The CDR3 nucleotides read TGCAGCGTTGAAGGTCCAGGTCGGAGGGGCCACACCTTC.

The chain links TRBV18 to TRBJ2-5; TRBD1 matches 8 bases. The end of the DNA aligns better with TRBJ2-7, so the J call may be wrong. The CDR3 length is 16 residues. Germline CDR1 is KGHSH and CDR2 is LQKENI. The CDR3 spells CASSPLGQGGSYEQYF. The CDR3 DNA reads as TGTGCCAGCTCACCCCTCGGACAGGGCGGTAGCTACGAGCAGTACTTC.